This TCR beta chain was captured in a study of blood T cell repertoires in COVID-19. Study-level background: Samples taken during acute and convalescent COVID-19 were collected in the United States, Italy and Spain. PBMCs, B-cell-depleted T cells, or T cells provided the cDNA or gDNA that made up the material.

This clone has just one count. Original handling: It was from reference gene primer amplification that nucleated cell counts were estimated. Repertoires were generated with immunoSEQ multiplex PCR, while TCRdb's copy carries only in-frame clones and drops some. The D gene and trimming were derived from the DNA, and the V and J assignments and clone size from that table. The sample consists of approximately 150,000 clones, approximately 85% of them appearing once. The CDR3 is 15 residues long. Germline V gives CDR1 LNHDA, CDR2 SQIVND (reference sequence). With 6 bases clipped from V and 4 bases from J, the junction kept 8 bases outside the gene matches.

The TCR was taken from a man between 70 and 80 years old with acute or convalescent COVID-19. The sequencing input was peripheral blood. The rearrangement links TRBV19 to TRBJ2-5; 10 bases map to TRBD1. The CDR3 protein is CASSPGTGVGETQYF. Here the CDR3 DNA reads TGTGCCAGTAGCCCCGGGACAGGGGTGGGAGAGACCCAGTACTTC.